This TCR beta chain was recorded in a study of T cell responses to AZD1222 COVID-19 vaccine. This table comes from immunoSEQ multiplex PCR, and its TCRdb copy is limited to in-frame clones, with some not included. In the table there are approximately 140,000 clones, about 92% of which are singletons. V was pared by 7 bases and J by 4 bases, with 14 bases between. Germline CDR1 LNHDA, CDR2 SQIVND (reference sequence). The CDR3 sequence is 14 residues long. The source material was peripheral blood, sampled on day 0 of AZD1222 vaccination. The receptor's source is an adult in good health. The chain links TRBV19 to TRBJ1-3; D uncertain. As DNA, the CDR3 is TGTGCCAGTACCTTGGCGGGAGAGGGAAACACCATATATTTT. As protein: CASTLAGEGNTIYF.